This TCR beta chain originates from a study of PD-L1 blockade in urothelial cancer. Study summary: Males with bladder-origin urothelial cancer made up about nine tenths of the roughly 29 patients. Blood drawn 3 weeks (second dose) and 6 weeks after treatment start was analyzed.

The assay was immunoSEQ multiplex PCR, and TCRdb's table has in-frame clones only and misses some. Counted here are about 72,000 clones, around 85% occurring once; the ten biggest clones make up under 15%. The J segment lost 7 bases and the V segment lost 5 bases, leaving 15 bases of the junction unmatched. This CDR3 has 17 residues. Looked up from germline, CDR1 is SEHNR and CDR2 is FQNEAQ (reference sequence). Time point specified: pretreatment peripheral blood. The source material was PBMCs, sampled around atezolizumab (anti-PD-L1) treatment. The TCR originated in a man aged 55-75 years with urothelial cancer. This chain uses TRBV7-9 with TRBJ1-4; 8 nucleotides match TRBD1. CDR3 protein: CASSRRTGFSFGEKLFF. DNA of the CDR3: TGTGCCAGCAGCCGACGGACAGGGTTTTCCTTCGGTGAAAAACTGTTTTTT.